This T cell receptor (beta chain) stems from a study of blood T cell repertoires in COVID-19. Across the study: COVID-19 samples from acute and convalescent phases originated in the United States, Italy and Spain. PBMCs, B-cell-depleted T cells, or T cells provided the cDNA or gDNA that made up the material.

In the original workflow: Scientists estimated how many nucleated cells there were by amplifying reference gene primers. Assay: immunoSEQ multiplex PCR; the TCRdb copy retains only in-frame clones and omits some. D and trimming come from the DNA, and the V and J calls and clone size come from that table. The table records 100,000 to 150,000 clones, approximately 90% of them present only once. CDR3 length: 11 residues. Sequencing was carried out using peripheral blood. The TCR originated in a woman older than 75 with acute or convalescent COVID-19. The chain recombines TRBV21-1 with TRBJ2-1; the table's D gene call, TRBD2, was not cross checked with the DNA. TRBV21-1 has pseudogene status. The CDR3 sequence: CASKLAAEQFF. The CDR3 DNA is TGTGCCAGCAAACTAGCGGCTGAGCAGTTCTTC.